This TCR beta chain was captured by sequencing in a study of cytomegalovirus exposure and HLA in healthy donors. Study-level background: From donors who were HLA-typed, an early data release held 65 million to 85 million unique TCRs. Findings of the study overall: In a later analysis, productive TCRs from donors in an Asian-associated ancestry cluster reportedly carried fewer N-insertions than the cohort mean. For presence/absence analyses, sequencing depth was assumed to be roughly uniform across donors.

Donors consisted of healthy bone marrow donors. Amplification used 60 Vbeta primers and 13 Jbeta primers. TCRdb's table, derived via immunoSEQ multiplex PCR, lists solely in-frame clones and lacks some. This sample has 120,000 to 150,000 clones; 75% to 80% occur once, and the top ten carry 1.5% to 2%. In germline, CDR1 is LNHDA, CDR2 SQIVND (reference sequence). The V and J ends lost 8 bases and 1 base, in that order; junction bases with no gene match: 5. This CDR3 region has 15 residues. As for this clone: The antigen is not known.

This chain joins TRBV19 and TRBJ2-2; 9 bases are shared with TRBD2. The sequenced material came from PBMCs. The receptor was derived from a female donor in good health and CMV-seronegative. The CDR3 here is CASQRAGGNTGELFF. Here the CDR3 DNA reads TGTGCCAGTCAGCGAGCGGGAGGGAACACCGGGGAGCTGTTTTTT.